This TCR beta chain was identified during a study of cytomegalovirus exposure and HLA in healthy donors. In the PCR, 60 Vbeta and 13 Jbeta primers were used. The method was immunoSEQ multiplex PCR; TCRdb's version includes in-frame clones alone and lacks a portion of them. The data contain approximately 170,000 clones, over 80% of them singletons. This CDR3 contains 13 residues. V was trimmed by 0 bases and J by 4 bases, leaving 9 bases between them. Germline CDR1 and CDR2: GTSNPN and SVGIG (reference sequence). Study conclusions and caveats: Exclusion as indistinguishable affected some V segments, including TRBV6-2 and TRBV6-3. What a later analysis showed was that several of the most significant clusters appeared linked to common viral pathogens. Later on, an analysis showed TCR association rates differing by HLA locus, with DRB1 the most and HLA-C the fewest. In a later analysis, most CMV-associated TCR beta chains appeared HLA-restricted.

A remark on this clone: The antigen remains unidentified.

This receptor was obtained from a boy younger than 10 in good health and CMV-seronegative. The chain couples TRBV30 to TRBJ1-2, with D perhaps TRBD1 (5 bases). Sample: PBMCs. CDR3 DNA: TGTGCCTGGAGTGTTGTGGGGCCCTATGGCTACACCTTC. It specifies CAWSVVGPYGYTF.